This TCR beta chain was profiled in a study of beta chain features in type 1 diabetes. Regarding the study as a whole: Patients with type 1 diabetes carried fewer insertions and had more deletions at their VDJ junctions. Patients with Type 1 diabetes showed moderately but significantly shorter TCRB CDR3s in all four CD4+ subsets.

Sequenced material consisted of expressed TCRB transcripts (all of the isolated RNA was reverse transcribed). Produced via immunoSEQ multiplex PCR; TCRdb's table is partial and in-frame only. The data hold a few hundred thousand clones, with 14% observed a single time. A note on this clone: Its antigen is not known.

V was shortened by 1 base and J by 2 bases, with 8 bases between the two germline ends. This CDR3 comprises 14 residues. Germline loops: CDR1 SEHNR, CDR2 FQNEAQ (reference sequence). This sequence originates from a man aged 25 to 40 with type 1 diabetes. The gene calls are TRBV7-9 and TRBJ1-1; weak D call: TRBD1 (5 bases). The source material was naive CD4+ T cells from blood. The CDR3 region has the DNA TGTGCCAGCAGCTTAGGACAGATAAACACTGAAGCTTTCTTT. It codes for CASSLGQINTEAFF.